A single sample is the source of the 6 T cell receptor beta chains below, sequenced in a study of T cells in localized non-small cell lung cancer. The protocol was immunoSEQ multiplex PCR, while the TCRdb copy is restricted to in-frame clones and leaves out a portion. The sample yields 3,000 to 3,500 clones, more than 25% seen once. Material: lung tumor tissue, obtained before any cancer treatment. The receptors here all came from a man aged 35 to 69 with stage I lung adenocarcinoma.

The chain couples TRBV6-8 to TRBJ1-2, with D perhaps matching TRBD1 (5 bases). This CDR3 has 13 residues. Looked up from germline, CDR1 is MNHGY and CDR2 is SAAAGT. Between the trimmed V and J ends, which lost 6 bases and 5 bases, there was a span of 13 bases. CDR3 loop: CASRSDRHYGYTF. For the CDR3, the DNA is TGTGCCAGCAGATCCGACAGACATTATGGCTACACCTTC.

This rearrangement joins TRBV9 to TRBJ2-7; the D gene is possibly TRBD2 (5 bases). This CDR3 contains 13 residues. CDR1 and CDR2 (germline): SGDLS, YYNGEE. Trimming removed 0 bases from V and 4 bases from J, with 8 bases in between. The CDR3 sequence is CASSVDTGYEQYF. The CDR3 DNA is TGTGCCAGCAGCGTAGATACGGGGTACGAGCAGTACTTC.

The genes are TRBV18 and TRBJ2-5; D tentatively reads TRBD1 or TRBD2 (5 bases each). This CDR3 is 14 amino acids long. V was pared by 6 bases and J by 7 bases, with 18 bases between. Looked up from germline, CDR1 is KGHSH and CDR2 is LQKENI. CDR3 amino acids: CASSYGQRGATQYF. The CDR3 bases are TGTGCCAGCTCGTACGGACAACGGGGCGCGACCCAGTACTTC.

This clone rates as medium-sized. The chain is built from TRBV11-3 and TRBJ1-1; 7 bases line up with TRBD1. The junction had 8 bases not matched to a gene; V was cut back by 4 bases and J by 3 bases. The CDR3 runs 15 residues. Germline V gene lookup returns CDR1 SGHNT and CDR2 YENEEA. CDR3 bases: TGTGCCAGCAGCTCAATGACAGGGCGAGACACTGAAGCTTTCTTT. This codes for CASSSMTGRDTEAFF.

The chain is built from TRBV6-8 and TRBJ2-7; D ambiguous. CDR1 is MNHGY, CDR2 SAAAGT, per germline. Trimming cost V 2 bases and J 2 bases, with 10 bases left between them. The CDR3 has 14 amino acids. The DNA of the CDR3 is TGTGCCAGCAGTTACCCCACAGATACCTACGAGCAGTACTTC. This sequence encodes CASSYPTDTYEQYF.

This clone was counted a few times. This chain uses TRBV19 with TRBJ2-1; no clear D gene. V was trimmed by 1 base and J by 1 base, leaving 8 bases between them. Germline CDR1 is LNHDA and CDR2 is SQIVND (reference sequence). The CDR3 has 15 residues. The CDR3 sequence is CASSIGQRSYNEQFF. CDR3 sequence (DNA): TGTGCCAGTAGTATAGGCCAGAGATCCTACAATGAGCAGTTCTTC.